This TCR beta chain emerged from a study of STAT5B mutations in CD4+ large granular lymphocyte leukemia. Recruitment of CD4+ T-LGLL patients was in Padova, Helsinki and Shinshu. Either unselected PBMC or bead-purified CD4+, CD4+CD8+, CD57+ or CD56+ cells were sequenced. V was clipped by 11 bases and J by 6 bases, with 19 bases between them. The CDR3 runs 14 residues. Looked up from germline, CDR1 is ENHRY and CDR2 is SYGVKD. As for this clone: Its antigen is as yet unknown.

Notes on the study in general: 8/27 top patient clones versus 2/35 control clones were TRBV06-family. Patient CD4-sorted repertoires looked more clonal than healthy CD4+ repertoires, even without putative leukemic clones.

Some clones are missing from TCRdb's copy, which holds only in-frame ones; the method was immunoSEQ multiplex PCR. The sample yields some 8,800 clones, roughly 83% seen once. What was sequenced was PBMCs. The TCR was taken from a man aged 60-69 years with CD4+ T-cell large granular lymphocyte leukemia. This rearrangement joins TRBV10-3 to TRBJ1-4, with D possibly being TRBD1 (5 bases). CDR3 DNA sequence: TGTGCCTCCCAGGGACTCGGAGGGGATGAAAAACTGTTTTTT. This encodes CASQGLGGDEKLFF.